One and the same sample provided the 25 T cell receptor beta chains below, sequenced in a study of shared clonotypes between healthy human individuals. The method was immunoSEQ multiplex PCR; TCRdb's version includes in-frame clones alone and lacks a portion of them. The repertoire consists of approximately 980,000 clones, with about 80% occurring once and the leading ten covering about 1.5%. The sequenced sample consisted of memory CD4+ T cells sorted from blood. Sample subset: CD45RA-negative fraction. The receptors stem from a man between 18 and 29 years old in good health.

On this clone itself: Other nucleotide sequences from this sample produce the same CDR3. The V and J genes are TRBV7-6 and TRBJ2-3; D is ambiguous. There are 13 residues in the CDR3. The V and J ends lost 0 bases and 6 bases respectively, with 7 bases between them. Per the germline V gene, CDR1 is SGHVS and CDR2 is FNYEAQ. Here the CDR3 reads CASSLAPTDTQYF. In DNA, the CDR3 is TGTGCCAGCAGCTTAGCGCCGACCGATACGCAGTATTTT.

The CDR3 DNA reads TGTGCCTGGAGTTGGGGAGGGGTTGGCTCTGGAAACACCATATATTTT. Protein: CAWSWGGVGSGNTIYF. The genes are TRBV30 and TRBJ1-3, with a tentative D call TRBD1 (5 bases). Germline CDR1 and CDR2: GTSNPN and SVGIG (reference sequence). Trimming removed 2 bases at V and 0 bases at J, with 14 bases between. This CDR3 comprises 16 residues.

The table lists this clone with a count of one. The CDR3 loop is CASSFSGGSSGANVLTF. In nucleotides, the CDR3 is TGCGCCAGCAGCTTTTCAGGGGGCAGCTCTGGGGCCAACGTCCTGACTTTC. V usage is TRBV5-1 and J usage is TRBJ2-6; 8 positions match TRBD1. There are 17 residues in the CDR3. The germline CDR1 and CDR2 sequences are SGHRS and YFSETQ. V trimming: 2 bases; J trimming: 0 bases; junction bases outside the gene matches: 4.

The genes are TRBV14 and TRBJ2-7; tentatively, D is TRBD2 (6 bases). Trimming removed 1 base from V and 4 bases from J, with 14 bases in between. The germline V gene has CDR1 SGHDN and CDR2 FVKESK. The CDR3 runs 15 residues. The CDR3 sequence is CASSQVGSGNYEQYF. CDR3 DNA: TGTGCCAGCAGCCAAGTTGGTAGCGGAAATTACGAGCAGTACTTC.

The rearrangement uses TRBV20-1 and TRBJ2-1, with D uncertain. CDR3 size: 11 residues. Germline CDR1 DFQATT, CDR2 SNEGSKA (reference sequence). V lost 2 bases, J lost 9 bases, and 8 bases lay in between. The CDR3 here is CSARLGIEQFF. The CDR3 DNA follows: TGCAGTGCTAGATTGGGAATTGAGCAGTTCTTC.

The chain is built from TRBV18 and TRBJ2-6; D remains unclear. This CDR3 has 17 residues. V shed 3 bases and J shed 0 bases, with 12 bases lying between them. Per the germline V gene, CDR1 is KGHSH and CDR2 is LQKENI. CDR3 amino acids: CASSPEPLSSGANVLTF. In DNA form, the CDR3 reads TGTGCCAGCTCACCGGAGCCTCTGAGCTCTGGGGCCAACGTCCTGACTTTC.

The rearrangement links TRBV13 to TRBJ2-5, with a possible D match to TRBD2 (5 bases). CDR1 PRHDT and CDR2 FYEKMQ come from the germline V gene (reference sequence). V shed 3 bases and J shed 5 bases, with 13 bases lying between them. CDR3 size: 14 residues. The CDR3 loop reads CASSFYRRLETQYF. CDR3 coding DNA: TGTGCCAGCAGCTTCTATCGGAGGCTCGAGACCCAGTACTTC. The full variable domain, with the rest looked up from reference TRBV13 and TRBJ2-5, is AAGVIQSPRHLIKEKRETATLKCYPIPRHDTVYWYQQGPGQDPQFLISFYEKMQSDKGSIPDRFSAQQFSDYHSELNMSSLELGDSALYFCASSFYRRLETQYFGPGTRLLVL.

The V call is TRBV29-1, the J call TRBJ2-7; 9 nucleotides align to TRBD2. Trimming cost V 6 bases and J 4 bases; bases outside gene matches: 7. The CDR3 consists of 13 residues. CDR1 is SQVTM, CDR2 ANQGSEA, per germline. In DNA form, the CDR3 reads TGCAGCGTGCTTCTAGCGGGAAGGTACGAGCAGTACTTC. It specifies CSVLLAGRYEQYF.

The chain carries TRBV7-8 and TRBJ1-5, with 9 bases that match TRBD1. Germline V CDR1 and CDR2: SGHVS, FQNEAQ. The V and J ends lost 5 bases and 2 bases, in that order; junction bases with no gene match: 10. The CDR3 spans 17 residues. CDR3 loop: CASSRYTDRGGNQPQHF. DNA of the CDR3: TGTGCCAGCAGCCGTTATACGGACAGGGGTGGCAATCAGCCCCAGCATTTT.

The chain recombines TRBV27 with TRBJ2-7; maybe TRBD2 (6 bases). V was pared by 3 bases and J by 3 bases, with 12 bases between. The CDR3 has 14 residues. Germline V gives CDR1 MNHEY, CDR2 SMNVEV (reference sequence). The CDR3 protein is CASSFREANYEQYF. Here the CDR3 DNA reads TGTGCCAGCAGTTTTAGGGAGGCTAACTACGAGCAGTACTTC.

This clone came up a few times. The chain employs TRBV28 and TRBJ1-2; D is possibly TRBD1 (6 bases). The CDR3 is 16 residues long. V lost 7 bases to trimming and J lost 6 bases, with 24 bases between them. The germline V gene encodes CDR1 MDHEN and CDR2 SYDVKM. This chain's CDR3 is CASILGGQVTPDGYTF. In DNA form, the CDR3 reads TGTGCCAGCATCCTAGGGGGGCAGGTAACCCCAGATGGCTACACCTTC.

The table lists this clone with a count of one. The rearrangement uses TRBV11-2 and TRBJ1-5; no clear D gene. Trimming stripped 0 bases from V and 1 base from J, with 10 bases between. CDR1 SGHAT and CDR2 FQNNGV come from the germline V gene. The CDR3 loop spans 16 amino acids. CDR3 loop: CASSLDAGISNQPQHF. For the CDR3, the DNA is TGTGCCAGCAGCTTAGACGCGGGAATAAGCAATCAGCCCCAGCATTTT. Full variable domain (missing parts from reference TRBV11-2 and TRBJ1-5): EAGVAQSPRYKIIEKRQSVAFWCNPISGHATLYWYQQILGQGPKLLIQFQNNGVVDDSQLPKDRFSAERLKGVDSTLKIQPAKLEDSAVYLCASSLDAGISNQPQHFGDGTRLSIL.

This clone appeared a few times. The V gene is TRBV11-2, the J gene TRBJ1-4; D not certain. The germline gives CDR1 SGHAT, CDR2 FQNNGV. The CDR3 contains 13 residues. V lost 1 base to trimming and J lost 8 bases, with 8 bases between them. The CDR3 sequence: CASSLGVEEKLFF. CDR3 DNA sequence: TGTGCCAGCAGCTTAGGGGTCGAGGAAAAACTGTTTTTT.

V is TRBV28 and J is TRBJ1-3, with no clear D. V lost 3 bases to trimming and J lost 4 bases, with 7 bases between them. This CDR3 spans 13 amino acids. Germline V gene sequence: CDR1 MDHEN, CDR2 SYDVKM. In DNA form, the CDR3 reads TGTGCCAGCAGTTTGGGAGAGGGAAACACCATATATTTT. This codes for CASSLGEGNTIYF.

The chain couples TRBV4-1 to TRBJ1-2, with D maybe TRBD1 (5 bases). Germline CDR1 MGHRA, CDR2 YSYEKL. The CDR3 is 15 amino acids. The V and J ends lost 0 bases and 2 bases respectively, with 10 bases between them. The CDR3 reads CASSQDSGRNYGYTF. CDR3 nucleotide sequence: TGCGCCAGCAGCCAAGATTCAGGGCGAAACTATGGCTACACCTTC.

The chain couples TRBV21-1 to TRBJ1-6. TRBV21-1 is a pseudogene locus. The CDR3 runs to 16 residues. In DNA form, the CDR3 reads TGTGCCAGCAGCAAAGTTAGGGCCGGAGATAATTCACCCCTCCACTTT. Protein: CASSKVRAGDNSPLHF.

V usage is TRBV5-1 and J usage is TRBJ2-7, with TRBD1 as a possible D gene (6 bases). CDR3 size: 14 residues. The V gene's germline CDR1 is SGHRS and CDR2 YFSETQ. V lost 4 bases, J lost 4 bases, and 15 bases lay in between. The CDR3 spells CASSPSGQGYEQYF. CDR3 nucleotides: TGCGCCAGCAGCCCCTCAGGGCAGGGGTACGAGCAGTACTTC.

This sequence joins TRBV19 and TRBJ2-3; D gene uncertain. V lost 1 base and J lost 1, with 3 bases in between. Germline CDR1 and CDR2: LNHDA and SQIVND (reference sequence). The length of the CDR3 is 13 residues. The CDR3 nucleotides read TGTGCCAGTAGTATAGGACGCACAGATACGCAGTATTTT. Protein sequence: CASSIGRTDTQYF.

The V and J genes are TRBV30 and TRBJ1-1; D might be TRBD1 (6 bases). This CDR3 region has 14 residues. Germline lookup yields CDR1 GTSNPN and CDR2 SVGIG (reference sequence). Trimming removed 3 bases at V and 0 bases at J, with 11 bases between. CDR3 coding DNA: TGTGCCTGGAGGCCGGGACATTTGAACACTGAAGCTTTCTTT. Residues: CAWRPGHLNTEAFF.

This clone was seen more than once but under ten times. The chain is built from TRBV27 and TRBJ1-1; no firm D call. This CDR3 region has 15 residues. The germline V gene has CDR1 MNHEY and CDR2 SMNVEV (reference sequence). Trimming shortened V by 6 bases and J by 1 base, and 15 bases separated the two germline ends. The DNA for the CDR3 is TGTGCCAGCAGACCTGCCCGGCATTCGAACACTGAAGCTTTCTTT. It codes for CASRPARHSNTEAFF.

The rearrangement links TRBV5-6 to TRBJ2-7; tentatively, D is TRBD1 (6 bases). Trimming pared 0 bases from V and 1 base from J, leaving 14 bases between. The length of the CDR3 is 16 residues. From germline, CDR1 is SGHDT and CDR2 YYEEEE. The CDR3 DNA follows: TGTGCCAGCAGCTTGGGGTCAGGGGCGCGGTCCTACGAGCAGTACTTC. It translates to CASSLGSGARSYEQYF.

This chain joins TRBV4-1 and TRBJ2-7; TRBD2 matches at 10 bases. V shed 0 bases, J shed 5 bases, and the junction held 19 bases outside the gene matches. This CDR3 is built from 20 residues. The germline gives CDR1 MGHRA, CDR2 YSYEKL. CDR3 amino acids: CASSQEVLGAGGVRGNEQYF. Here the CDR3 DNA reads TGCGCCAGCAGCCAAGAAGTTCTAGGAGCGGGAGGGGTCCGGGGCAACGAGCAGTACTTC.

V gene TRBV7-9 combines with J gene TRBJ2-1, with D tentatively TRBD1 (5 bases). Between the trimmed V and J ends, which lost 3 bases and 9 bases, there was a span of 15 bases. This CDR3 is built from 14 residues. Germline-derived CDR1 and CDR2 are SEHNR and FQNEAQ (reference sequence). The chain's CDR3 is CASSFSGMDGEQFF. DNA for the CDR3: TGTGCCAGCAGCTTCTCAGGGATGGACGGTGAGCAGTTCTTC.

The V call is TRBV11-2, the J call TRBJ2-1; D might be TRBD1 (6 bases). V gave up 4 bases and J gave up 3 bases, with 16 bases separating them. The CDR3 spans 16 residues. From germline, CDR1 is SGHAT and CDR2 FQNNGV. CDR3 sequence: CASSWGHLPFYNEQFF. The CDR3, as DNA: TGTGCCAGCAGCTGGGGGCACCTCCCGTTCTACAATGAGCAGTTCTTC.

This clone was seen ten or more times. The rearrangement links TRBV6-1 to TRBJ1-2; D possibly corresponds to TRBD1 (5 bases). Germline V lookup: CDR1 MNHNS, CDR2 SASEGT. With 2 bases removed from V and 2 bases from J, the gap between germline ends came to 12 bases. CDR3 length: 15 residues. The CDR3 coding sequence is TGTGCCAGCAGTGAATATTTGTCAGGGAACTATGGCTACACCTTC. It encodes CASSEYLSGNYGYTF.